This TCR beta chain appears in the sequencing data of a study of blood T cells in healthy people across ages. This CDR3 contains 18 residues. Germline V gene sequence: CDR1 MDHEN, CDR2 SYDVKM. Losses at the gene ends were 7 bases for V and 8 bases for J; bases not matched to a gene: 20. Using a J-beta primer mix together with a sample-barcoded 5' primer, a second PCR was run for 7 to 11 cycles. TCRdb redid the calling of the 5' RACE reads with MiXCR, one entry per CDR3 protein. Counted here are 650,000 to 800,000 distinct CDR3 sequences, over 40% occurring once; the ten biggest clones make up about 13%.

Sequencing used blood. The chain links TRBV28 to TRBJ1-5; the match to TRBD1 covers 10 bases. The receptor was derived from a woman older than 75 in good health. CDR3 sequence: CASNLRLFRDRGGEPQHF. Written as DNA, the CDR3 is TGTGCCAGCAACCTGCGCCTCTTCCGGGACAGGGGCGGGGAGCCCCAGCATTTT.